Included here is one T cell receptor (beta chain) sequence, with context. What it recognizes is unknown. Produced via immunoSEQ multiplex PCR; TCRdb's table is partial and in-frame only. The sample shows 100,000 to 150,000 clones, about 91% of them seen only once. The CDR3 loop spans 17 amino acids. V lost 3 bases and J lost 4, with 21 bases in between. Per the germline V gene, CDR1 is LNHDA and CDR2 is SQIVND (reference sequence). The source of the sample is a study of cytomegalovirus exposure and HLA in healthy donors. Study results and caveats: In vitro data verified a few CMV-associated chains as specific for CMV antigens.

The sequence was obtained from a woman under 30 in good health and CMV-seronegative. The chain joins TRBV19 to TRBJ1-2; D call uncertain. Sequenced input: PBMCs. CDR3 nucleotides: TGTGCCAGTAGTATCGTGGAAACAGAGTTCGGTTCCTATGGCTACACCTTC. Translated: CASSIVETEFGSYGYTF.